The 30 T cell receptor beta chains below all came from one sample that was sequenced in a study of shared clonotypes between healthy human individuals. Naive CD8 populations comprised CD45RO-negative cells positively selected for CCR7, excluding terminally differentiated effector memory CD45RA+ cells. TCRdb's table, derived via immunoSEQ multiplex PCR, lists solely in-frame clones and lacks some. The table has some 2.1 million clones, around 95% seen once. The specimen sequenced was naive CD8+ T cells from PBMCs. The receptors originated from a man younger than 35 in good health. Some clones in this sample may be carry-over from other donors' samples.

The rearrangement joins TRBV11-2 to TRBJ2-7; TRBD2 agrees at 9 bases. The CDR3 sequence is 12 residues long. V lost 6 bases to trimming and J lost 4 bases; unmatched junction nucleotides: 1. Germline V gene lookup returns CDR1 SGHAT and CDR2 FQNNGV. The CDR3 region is CASRREGYEQYF. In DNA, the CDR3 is TGTGCCAGCAGGCGGGAGGGTTACGAGCAGTACTTC.

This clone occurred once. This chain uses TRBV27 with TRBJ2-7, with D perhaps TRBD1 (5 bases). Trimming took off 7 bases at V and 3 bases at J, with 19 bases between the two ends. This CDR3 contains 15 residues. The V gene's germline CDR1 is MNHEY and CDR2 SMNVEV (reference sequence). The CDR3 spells CASTELGRQDYEQYF. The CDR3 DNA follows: TGTGCCAGCACTGAGTTGGGGCGTCAGGACTACGAGCAGTACTTC.

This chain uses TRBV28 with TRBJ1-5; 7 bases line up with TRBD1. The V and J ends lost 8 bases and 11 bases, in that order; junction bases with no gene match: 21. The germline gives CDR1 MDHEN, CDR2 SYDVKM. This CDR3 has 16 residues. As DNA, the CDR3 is TGTGCCAGCTCTACACTCAGGGACAGCCCTTGGGTTACCCAGCATTTT. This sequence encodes CASSTLRDSPWVTQHF.

The CDR3 here is CASSSPETGFYEQYF. CDR3 sequence (DNA): TGCGCCAGCAGCTCCCCCGAGACAGGTTTCTACGAGCAGTACTTC. J is TRBJ2-7 and V is TRBV5-1; D is possibly TRBD1 (6 bases). Germline-derived CDR1 and CDR2 are SGHRS and YFSETQ. The CDR3 spans 15 residues. The V end lost 3 bases, the J end lost 3 bases, and 16 bases lay between the germline ends.

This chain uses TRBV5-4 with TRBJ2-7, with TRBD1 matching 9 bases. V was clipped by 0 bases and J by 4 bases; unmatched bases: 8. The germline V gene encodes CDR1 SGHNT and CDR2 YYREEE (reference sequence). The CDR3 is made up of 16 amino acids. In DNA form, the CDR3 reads TGTGCCAGCAGCTTGGGTACGGGACAGGGAGTATACGAGCAGTACTTC. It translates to CASSLGTGQGVYEQYF. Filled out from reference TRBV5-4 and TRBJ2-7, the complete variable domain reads ETGVTQSPTHLIKTRGQQVTLRCSSQSGHNTVSWYQQALGQGPQFIFQYYREEENGRGNFPPRFSGLQFPNYSSELNVNALELDDSALYLCASSLGTGQGVYEQYFGPGTRLTVT.

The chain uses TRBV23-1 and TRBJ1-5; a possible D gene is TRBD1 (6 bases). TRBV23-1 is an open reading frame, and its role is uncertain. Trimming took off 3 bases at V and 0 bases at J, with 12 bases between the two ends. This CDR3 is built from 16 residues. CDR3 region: CASSHATGFSNQPQHF. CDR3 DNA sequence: TGCGCCAGCAGTCACGCGACAGGATTTAGCAATCAGCCCCAGCATTTT.

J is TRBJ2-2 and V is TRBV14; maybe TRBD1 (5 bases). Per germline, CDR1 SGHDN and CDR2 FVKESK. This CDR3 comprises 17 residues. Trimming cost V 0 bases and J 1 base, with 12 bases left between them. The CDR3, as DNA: TGTGCCAGCAGCCAAGATCTCAGGGCCGAGAACACCGGGGAGCTGTTTTTT. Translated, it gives CASSQDLRAENTGELFF.

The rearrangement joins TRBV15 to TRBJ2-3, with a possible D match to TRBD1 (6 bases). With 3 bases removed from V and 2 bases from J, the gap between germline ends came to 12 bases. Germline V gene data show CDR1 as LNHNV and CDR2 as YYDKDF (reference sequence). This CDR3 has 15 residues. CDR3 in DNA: TGTGCCACCAGCAGCACAGGGTGGGACACAGATACGCAGTATTTT. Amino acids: CATSSTGWDTDTQYF. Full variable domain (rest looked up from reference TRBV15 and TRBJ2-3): DAMVIQNPRYQVTQFGKPVTLSCSQTLNHNVMYWYQQKSSQAPKLLFHYYDKDFNNEADTPDNFQSRRPNTSFCFLDIRSPGLGDTAMYLCATSSTGWDTDTQYFGPGTRLTVL.

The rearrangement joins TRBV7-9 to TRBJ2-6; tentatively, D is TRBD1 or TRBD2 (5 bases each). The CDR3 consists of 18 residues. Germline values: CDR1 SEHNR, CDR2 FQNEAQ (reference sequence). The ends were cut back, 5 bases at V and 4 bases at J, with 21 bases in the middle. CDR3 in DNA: TGTGCCAGCAGCCCACGGGCGGGTAGGGGCACGGGGGCCAACGTCCTGACTTTC. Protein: CASSPRAGRGTGANVLTF. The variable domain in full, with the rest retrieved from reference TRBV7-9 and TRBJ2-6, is DTGVSQNPRHKITKRGQNVTFRCDPISEHNRLYWYRQTLGQGPEFLTYFQNEAQLEKSRLLSDRFSAERPKGSFSTLEIQRTEQGDSAMYLCASSPRAGRGTGANVLTFGAGSRLTVL.

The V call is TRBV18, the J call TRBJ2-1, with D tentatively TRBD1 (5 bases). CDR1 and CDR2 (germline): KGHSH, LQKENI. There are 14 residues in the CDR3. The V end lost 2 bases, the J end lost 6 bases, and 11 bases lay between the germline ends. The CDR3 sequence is CASSPWTSRNEQFF. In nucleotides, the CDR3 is TGTGCCAGCTCACCATGGACAAGTCGCAATGAGCAGTTCTTC.

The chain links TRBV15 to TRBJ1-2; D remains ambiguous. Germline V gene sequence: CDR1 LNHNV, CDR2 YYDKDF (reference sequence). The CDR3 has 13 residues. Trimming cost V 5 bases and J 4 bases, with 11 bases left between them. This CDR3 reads CATSGEEGYGYTF. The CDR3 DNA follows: TGTGCCACCAGCGGGGAAGAGGGCTATGGCTACACCTTC.

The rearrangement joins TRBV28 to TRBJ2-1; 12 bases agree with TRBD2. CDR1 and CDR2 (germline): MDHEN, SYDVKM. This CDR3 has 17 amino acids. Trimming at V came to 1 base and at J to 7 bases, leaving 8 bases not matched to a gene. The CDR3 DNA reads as TGTGCCAGCAGTTTATTCTCCGGGACTAGCGGGTTTAATGAGCAGTTCTTC. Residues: CASSLFSGTSGFNEQFF.

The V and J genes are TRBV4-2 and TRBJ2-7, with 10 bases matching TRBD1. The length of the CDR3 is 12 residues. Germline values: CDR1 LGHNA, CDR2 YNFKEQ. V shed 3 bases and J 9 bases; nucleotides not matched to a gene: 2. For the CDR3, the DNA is TGTGCCAGCAGCCAGGGACAGGGGTGGCAGTACTTC. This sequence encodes CASSQGQGWQYF.

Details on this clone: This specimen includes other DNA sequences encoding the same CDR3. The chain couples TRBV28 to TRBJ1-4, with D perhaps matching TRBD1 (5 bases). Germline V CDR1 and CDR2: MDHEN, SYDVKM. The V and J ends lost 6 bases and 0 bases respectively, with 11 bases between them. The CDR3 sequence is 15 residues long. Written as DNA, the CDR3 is TGTGCCAGCAGCCCCTGGGGGGCAACTAATGAAAAACTGTTTTTT. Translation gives CASSPWGATNEKLFF.

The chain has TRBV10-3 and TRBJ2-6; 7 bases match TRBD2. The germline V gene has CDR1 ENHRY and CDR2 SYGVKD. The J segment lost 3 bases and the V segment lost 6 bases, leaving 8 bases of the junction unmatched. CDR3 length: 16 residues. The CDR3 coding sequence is TGTGCCATCAGCGGGGGAGGGCCAGGTGGGGCCAACGTCCTGACTTTC. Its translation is CAISGGGPGGANVLTF.

CDR3 DNA: TGTGCCAGCAGTCACCCCCTCGGACAGGGGGCGCGGACAATTAGGGTCAGCAATCAGCCCCAGCATTTT. Its translation is CASSHPLGQGARTIRVSNQPQHF. V usage is TRBV27 and J usage is TRBJ1-5; 11 nucleotides line up with TRBD1. CDR3 size: 23 residues. The junction had 25 bases not matched to a gene; V was cut back by 5 bases and J by 1 base. Looked up from germline, CDR1 is MNHEY and CDR2 is SMNVEV (reference sequence).

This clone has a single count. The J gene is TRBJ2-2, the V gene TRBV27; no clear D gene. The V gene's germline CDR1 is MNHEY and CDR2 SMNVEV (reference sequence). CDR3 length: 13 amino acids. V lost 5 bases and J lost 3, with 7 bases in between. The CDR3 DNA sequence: TGTGCCAGCAGTCCCTGGGACACCGGGGAGCTGTTTTTT. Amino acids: CASSPWDTGELFF.

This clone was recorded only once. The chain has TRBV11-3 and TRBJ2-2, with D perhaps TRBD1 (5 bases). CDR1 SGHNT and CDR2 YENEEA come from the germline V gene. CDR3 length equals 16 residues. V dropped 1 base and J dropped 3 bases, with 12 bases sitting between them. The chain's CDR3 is CASSLVQGWDTGELFF. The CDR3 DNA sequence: TGTGCCAGCAGCTTAGTCCAGGGCTGGGACACCGGGGAGCTGTTTTTT.

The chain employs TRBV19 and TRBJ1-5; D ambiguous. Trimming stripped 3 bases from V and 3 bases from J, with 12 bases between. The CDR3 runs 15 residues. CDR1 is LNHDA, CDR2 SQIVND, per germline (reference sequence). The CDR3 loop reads CASSMGRKYNQPQHF. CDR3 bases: TGTGCCAGTAGTATGGGCAGAAAATACAATCAGCCCCAGCATTTT.

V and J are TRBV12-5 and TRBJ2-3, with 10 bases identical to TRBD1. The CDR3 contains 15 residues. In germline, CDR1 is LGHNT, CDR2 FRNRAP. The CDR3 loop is CARGPRDRGGNTQYF. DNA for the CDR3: TGTGCGAGAGGACCTCGGGACAGGGGTGGGAATACGCAGTATTTT.

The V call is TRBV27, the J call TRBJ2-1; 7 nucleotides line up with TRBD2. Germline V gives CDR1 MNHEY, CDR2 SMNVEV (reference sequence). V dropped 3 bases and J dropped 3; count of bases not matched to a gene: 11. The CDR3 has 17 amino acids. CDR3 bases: TGTGCCAGCAGTTTTTCGTGGGCGGGAGTTGGCTACAATGAGCAGTTCTTC. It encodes CASSFSWAGVGYNEQFF.

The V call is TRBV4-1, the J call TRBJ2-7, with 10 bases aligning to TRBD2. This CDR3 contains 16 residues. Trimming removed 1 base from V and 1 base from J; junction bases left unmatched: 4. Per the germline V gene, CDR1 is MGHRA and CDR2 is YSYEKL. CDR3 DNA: TGCGCCAGCAGCCAAGGGGCACTAGCGGGATCCTACGAGCAGTACTTC. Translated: CASSQGALAGSYEQYF.

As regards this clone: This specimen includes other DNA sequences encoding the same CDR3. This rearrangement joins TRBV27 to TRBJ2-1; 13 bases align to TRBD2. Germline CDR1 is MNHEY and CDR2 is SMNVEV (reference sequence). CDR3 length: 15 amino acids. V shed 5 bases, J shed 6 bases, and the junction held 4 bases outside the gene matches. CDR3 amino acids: CASSPGTSGVNEQFF. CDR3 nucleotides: TGTGCCAGCAGTCCCGGGACTAGCGGGGTCAATGAGCAGTTCTTC.

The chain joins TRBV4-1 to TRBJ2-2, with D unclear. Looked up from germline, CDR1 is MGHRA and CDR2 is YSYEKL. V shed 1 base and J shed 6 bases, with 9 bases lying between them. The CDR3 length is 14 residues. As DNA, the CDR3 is TGCGCCAGCAGCCAAGTTTATGGGGCCGGGGAGCTGTTTTTT. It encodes CASSQVYGAGELFF.

The CDR3 nucleotides are TGTGCCAGCAGTTCGGAGACAGGGGGCACAGATACGCAGTATTTT. Amino acid sequence: CASSSETGGTDTQYF. The genes are TRBV28 and TRBJ2-3, with 8 bases lining up with TRBD1. The CDR3 totals 15 residues. In germline, CDR1 is MDHEN, CDR2 SYDVKM. Trimming took 4 bases from V and 1 from J; bases not matched to a gene: 4.

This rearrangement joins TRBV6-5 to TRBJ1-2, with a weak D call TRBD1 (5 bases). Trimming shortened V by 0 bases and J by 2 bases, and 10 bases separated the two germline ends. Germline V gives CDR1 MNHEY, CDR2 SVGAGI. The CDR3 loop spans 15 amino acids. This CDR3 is CASSYSRGWNYGYTF. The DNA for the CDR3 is TGTGCCAGCAGTTACTCGAGGGGTTGGAACTATGGCTACACCTTC.

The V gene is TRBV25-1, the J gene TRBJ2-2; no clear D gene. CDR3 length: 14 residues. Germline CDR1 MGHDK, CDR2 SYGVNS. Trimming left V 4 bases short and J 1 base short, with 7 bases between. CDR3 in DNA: TGTGCCAGCAGTGGGATCCAGAACACCGGGGAGCTGTTTTTT. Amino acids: CASSGIQNTGELFF.

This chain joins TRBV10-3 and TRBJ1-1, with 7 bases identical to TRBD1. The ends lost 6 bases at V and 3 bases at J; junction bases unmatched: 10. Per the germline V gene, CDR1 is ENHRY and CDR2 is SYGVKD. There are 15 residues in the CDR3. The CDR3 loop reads CAIRRGTVRDTEAFF. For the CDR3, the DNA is TGTGCCATCAGGAGGGGGACAGTACGGGACACTGAAGCTTTCTTT.

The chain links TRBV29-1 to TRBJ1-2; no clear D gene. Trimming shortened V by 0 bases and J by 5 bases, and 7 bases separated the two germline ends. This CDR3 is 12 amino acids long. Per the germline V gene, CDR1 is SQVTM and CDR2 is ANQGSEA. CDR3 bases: TGCAGCGTTGAAGATCACGGGTATGGCTACACCTTC. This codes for CSVEDHGYGYTF.

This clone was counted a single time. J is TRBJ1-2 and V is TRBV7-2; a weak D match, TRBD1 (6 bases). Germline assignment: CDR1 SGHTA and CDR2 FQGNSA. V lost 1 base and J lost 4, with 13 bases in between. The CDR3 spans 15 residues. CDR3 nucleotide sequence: TGTGCCAGCAGCTTAGACGGCAGGGGACTCTATGGCTACACCTTC. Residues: CASSLDGRGLYGYTF.